A selection of T cell receptor beta chains follows, all from one sample in a study of shared clonotypes between healthy human individuals. Method: immunoSEQ multiplex PCR; TCRdb's copy keeps in-frame clones and lacks some. The repertoire consists of about 990,000 clones, with about 84% occurring once and the leading ten covering 0.5% to 0.65%. Specimen: memory CD4+ T cells from PBMCs. All receptors derive from a man between 18 and 35 years old in good health. Some clones in this sample may be carry-over from other donors' samples. Both conserved end residues are part of each CDR3. A D gene is named only where the DNA matches it firmly. Clone sizes are given selectively: once, few, many, or a class where the clone is expanded.

j_call clone_size d_call v_call cdr3_aa cdr3_nt
TRBJ2-1 . TRBD2 TRBV7-9 CASSLASGRAGEQFF TGTGCCAGCAGCTTAGCCAGCGGGAGGGCCGGCGAGCAGTTCTTC
TRBJ1-1 . . TRBV19 CATSGLVEAFF TGTGCCACCTCAGGACTGGTAGAAGCTTTCTTT
TRBJ2-2 once TRBD1 TRBV7-9 CASSSGQGNTGELFF TGTGCCAGCAGCTCGGGACAGGGTAACACCGGGGAGCTGTTTTTT
TRBJ1-2 . . TRBV5-1 CASSLGQMYGYTF TGCGCCAGCAGCTTGGGCCAGATGTATGGCTACACCTTC
TRBJ2-1 once TRBD2 TRBV28 CASSSPGLAPDGFF TGTGCCAGCAGTTCACCGGGACTAGCCCCCGATGGGTTCTTC
TRBJ1-1 few TRBD1 TRBV2 CASSGEGAAFF TGTGCCAGCAGTGGGGAGGGGGCGGCTTTCTTT
TRBJ2-2 . . TRBV5-8 CASSYTLGAGVHGELFF TGTGCCAGCAGCTACACTCTCGGGGCAGGGGTTCACGGGGAGCTGTTTTTT
TRBJ1-1 . . TRBV6-5 CASSYSRALNTEAFF TGTGCCAGCAGTTACAGCCGGGCCTTGAACACTGAAGCTTTCTTT
TRBJ2-5 . TRBD1 TRBV5-4 CASSIDRGETQYF TGTGCCAGCAGCATCGACAGGGGAGAGACCCAGTACTTC
TRBJ2-7 . . TRBV6-1 CASTASSPYEQYF TGTGCCAGCACCGCATCCTCACCCTACGAGCAGTACTTC
TRBJ2-5 . . TRBV15 CATSRARGETQYF TGTGCCACCAGCAGAGCCCGAGGGGAGACCCAGTACTTC
TRBJ1-1 . . TRBV2 CASRADMNTEAFF TGTGCCAGCAGGGCAGATATGAACACTGAAGCTTTCTTT
TRBJ2-1 . . TRBV4-2 CASSSPGTQFF TGTGCCAGCAGCTCCCCCGGGACCCAGTTCTTC
TRBJ2-6 . . TRBV18 CASSHPISSGANVLTF TGTGCCAGCTCGCATCCCATAAGCTCTGGGGCCAACGTCCTGACTTTC
TRBJ2-5 few . TRBV28 CASTGSQGETQYF TGTGCCAGCACAGGGTCCCAGGGAGAGACCCAGTACTTC
TRBJ2-7 once TRBD1 TRBV28 CASRKQGANSYEQYF TGTGCCAGCAGAAAACAGGGGGCGAACTCCTACGAGCAGTACTTC
TRBJ2-7 . TRBD1 TRBV15 CATSRATGGYEQYF TGTGCCACCAGCAGGGCGACAGGGGGGTACGAGCAGTACTTC
TRBJ2-5 . . TRBV2 CASSTGSGETQYF TGTGCCAGCAGTACAGGGTCGGGGGAGACCCAGTACTTC
TRBJ2-4 . TRBD2 TRBV5-4 CASSLSVAGGENIQYF TGTGCCAGCAGCTTGAGTGTTGCGGGGGGCGAAAACATTCAGTACTTC
TRBJ2-1 . . TRBV27 CASSRGPGGNEQFF TGTGCCAGCAGTCGTGGACCTGGAGGGAATGAGCAGTTCTTC
TRBJ2-7 . TRBD1 TRBV28 CASSLGQAIYEQYF TGTGCCAGCAGTTTGGGACAGGCGATCTACGAGCAGTACTTC
TRBJ2-2 . . TRBV27 CATRPQGRKLLAGELFF TGTGCCACCAGACCCCAGGGGCGAAAATTGCTGGCCGGGGAGCTGTTTTTT
TRBJ2-2 . . TRBV7-9 CASTSDRGGLSPGELFF TGTGCCAGCACCTCCGATAGGGGCGGCCTGAGTCCCGGGGAGCTGTTTTTT
TRBJ2-7 . . TRBV5-6 CASSLADEQYF TGTGCCAGCAGCCTCGCCGACGAGCAGTACTTC
TRBJ2-5 . TRBD2 TRBV4-3 CASSQGQYLAGVQETQYF TGCGCCAGCAGCCAAGGGCAATACTTAGCGGGCGTCCAAGAGACCCAGTACTTC
TRBJ2-5 many . TRBV27 CASSLSGGTNAVKTQYF TGTGCCAGCAGTTTATCGGGGGGTACTAATGCCGTAAAGACCCAGTACTTC
TRBJ2-3 . . TRBV7-3 CASSLQGDGTDTQYF TGTGCCAGCAGCTTACAGGGAGACGGCACAGATACGCAGTATTTT
TRBJ2-1 . . TRBV10-2 CASSPAAYNEQFF TGCGCCAGCAGCCCAGCGGCATACAATGAGCAGTTCTTC
TRBJ2-5 . . TRBV19 CASSSIGWVAEETQYF TGTGCCAGTAGCAGTATAGGGTGGGTAGCGGAAGAGACCCAGTACTTC
TRBJ1-1 . TRBD1 TRBV6-5 CASSSLDRGGAFF TGTGCCAGCAGTTCTCTTGACAGGGGGGGAGCTTTCTTT
TRBJ1-5 . . TRBV28 CATLSSNQPQHF TGTGCCACTCTCTCGAGCAATCAGCCCCAGCATTTT
TRBJ2-5 . TRBD2 TRBV4-3 CASSQEVPRGGQETQYF TGCGCCAGCAGCCAAGAGGTTCCCCGGGGGGGACAAGAGACCCAGTACTTC
TRBJ2-7 . . TRBV30 CAWSLLYEQYF TGTGCCTGGAGTCTTCTCTACGAGCAGTACTTC
TRBJ1-5 . TRBD1 TRBV7-2 CASSGQGAYGQPQHF TGTGCCAGCAGCGGACAGGGGGCGTACGGTCAGCCCCAGCATTTT
TRBJ2-7 . TRBD2 TRBV30 CAWGGASGTSGYEQYF TGTGCCTGGGGCGGGGCTTCCGGGACTAGCGGCTACGAGCAGTACTTC
TRBJ2-1 . . TRBV25-1 CASSLAGNYNEQFF TGTGCCAGCAGTCTGGCGGGAAACTACAATGAGCAGTTCTTC
TRBJ1-2 . . TRBV28 CASRDDRFGGYGYTF TGTGCCAGCAGGGACGACCGCTTTGGGGGGTATGGCTACACCTTC